This T cell receptor beta chain was captured by sequencing in a study of tumor-infiltrating lymphocytes in localized non-small cell lung cancer. Study-wide background: The cohort mixed smokers and never-smokers, several histologies, and some post-neoadjuvant-chemotherapy samples. Study-level points and caveats: IM1 and IM2 tumors showed no difference in T-cell fraction. Technical variation could not be separated from intratumor heterogeneity here.

V shed 7 bases and J shed 3 bases, with 15 bases lying between them. Germline V gene sequence: CDR1 LNHDA, CDR2 SQIVND (reference sequence). The CDR3 consists of 14 residues. Repertoires were generated with immunoSEQ multiplex PCR, while TCRdb's copy carries only in-frame clones and drops some. This table has 15,000 or so clones, 45% to 50% appearing once. This clone turned up a few times. Its antigen is unknown. The chain combines TRBV19 with TRBJ1-2; D not certain. Sample: lung tumor tissue. The clonotype originates from a human donor with non-small cell lung cancer. Here the CDR3 DNA reads TGTGCCAGTACCATGGGAAACAGCGACTATGGCTACACCTTC. It yields the protein CASTMGNSDYGYTF.